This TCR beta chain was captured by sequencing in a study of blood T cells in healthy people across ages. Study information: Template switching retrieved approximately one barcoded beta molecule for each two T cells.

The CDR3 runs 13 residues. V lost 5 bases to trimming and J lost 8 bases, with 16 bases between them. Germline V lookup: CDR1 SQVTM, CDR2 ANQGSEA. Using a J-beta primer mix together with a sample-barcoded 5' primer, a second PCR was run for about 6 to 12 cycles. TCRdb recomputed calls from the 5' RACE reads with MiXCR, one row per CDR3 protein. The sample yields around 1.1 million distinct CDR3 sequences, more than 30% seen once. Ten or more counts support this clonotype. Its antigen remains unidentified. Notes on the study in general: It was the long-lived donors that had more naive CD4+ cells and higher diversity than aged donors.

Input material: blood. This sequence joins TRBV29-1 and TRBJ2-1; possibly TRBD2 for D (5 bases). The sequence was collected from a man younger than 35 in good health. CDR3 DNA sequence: TGCAGCGTTTGCCGAAGGCTCGGGGATGAGCAGTTCTTC. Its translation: CSVCRRLGDEQFF.